The 23 T cell receptor beta chains presented below share a single source sample, sequenced in a study of blood T cell repertoires in COVID-19 (TCRdb year 2020). Libraries were built with the immunoSEQ multiplex PCR assay. This immuneACCESS table, as held by TCRdb, lists in-frame sequences with V and J called but not all clones. Of the missing ones, under half trace to an unresolved V gene in checked studies; the others have no known cause. The sample table holds some 350,000 clones, of which about nine tenths were seen once. The ten largest clones represent 5.5% to 7.5% of the sample. Sample: peripheral blood. Receptors were obtained from a woman between 70 and 85 years old with COVID-19, enrolled during active disease.

This chain connects TRBV30 to TRBJ1-2; D uncertain. The germline V and J ends were trimmed by 5 bases and 5 bases, with 21 bases remaining between them. Per germline, CDR1 GTSNPN and CDR2 SVGIG (reference sequence). This CDR3 comprises 15 residues. The DNA for the CDR3 is TGTGCCTGGGCCAGAGGGAAGCGCCCTAGTTATGGCTACACCTTC. Translated, it gives CAWARGKRPSYGYTF. The full variable domain, in which reference TRBV30 and TRBJ1-2 provide the parts outside the CDR3, is SQTIHQWPATLVQPVGSPLSLECTVEGTSNPNLYWYRQAAGRGLQLLFYSVGIGQISSEVPQNLSASRPQDRQFILSSKKLLLSDSGFYLCAWARGKRPSYGYTFGSGTRLTVV.

This clone occurred a few times. This chain connects TRBV24-1 to TRBJ2-1, with D possibly being TRBD2 (6 bases). The ends were cut back, 4 bases at V and 0 bases at J, with 15 bases in the middle. The CDR3 contains 17 residues. Germline CDR1 is KGHDR and CDR2 is SFDVKD. The CDR3 region is CATSDPGGSGSYNEQFF. The CDR3 DNA reads as TGTGCCACCAGTGACCCCGGTGGTAGCGGCTCCTACAATGAGCAGTTCTTC.

The chain joins TRBV7-2 to TRBJ1-1; TRBD1 might be the D (6 bases). The CDR3 length is 15 residues. V was trimmed by 2 bases and J by 2 bases, leaving 12 bases between them. The germline gives CDR1 SGHTA, CDR2 FQGNSA. CDR3 bases: TGTGCCAGCAGCTTACAAGGCAGGGGAAACACTGAAGCTTTCTTT. It yields the protein CASSLQGRGNTEAFF.

This clone appeared a single time. This chain uses TRBV28 with TRBJ1-2; the D gene is possibly TRBD1 (5 bases). V dropped 5 bases and J dropped 5 bases, with 9 bases sitting between them. Germline CDR1 reads MDHEN; CDR2 reads SYDVKM. There are 12 residues in the CDR3. This CDR3 reads CASSLRQYGYTF. In nucleotides, the CDR3 is TGTGCCAGCAGTCTCAGACAGTATGGCTACACCTTC.

V gene TRBV29-1 combines with J gene TRBJ1-3; D uncertain. V gave up 4 bases and J gave up 2 bases, with 15 bases separating them. The CDR3 spans 15 residues. The germline V gene has CDR1 SQVTM and CDR2 ANQGSEA. For the CDR3, the DNA is TGCAGCGTTGGAGAAATGGCGGGTCCTGGAAACACCATATATTTT. Its protein product is CSVGEMAGPGNTIYF.

The rearrangement joins TRBV6-1 to TRBJ2-3; D is unclear. This CDR3 is built from 13 residues. V lost 3 bases to trimming and J lost 3 bases, with 7 bases between them. Germline V gene lookup returns CDR1 MNHNS and CDR2 SASEGT. CDR3 DNA: TGTGCCAGCAGTGAGAGACAAACAGATACGCAGTATTTT. Residues: CASSERQTDTQYF.

The chain combines TRBV2 with TRBJ2-1; 11 bases map to TRBD2. Trimming removed 3 bases from V and 4 bases from J; junction bases left unmatched: 2. Germline lookup yields CDR1 SNHLY and CDR2 FYNNEI. CDR3 length equals 15 residues. DNA of the CDR3: TGTGCCAGCAGTGATAGCGGGGGGGTTTACAATGAGCAGTTCTTC. It yields the protein CASSDSGGVYNEQFF.

This clone appeared a few times. This sequence joins TRBV6-4 and TRBJ1-1; no clear D. Germline V gives CDR1 MRHNA, CDR2 SNTAGT. The V and J ends lost 10 bases and 3 bases respectively, with 21 bases between them. The CDR3 has 15 residues. The CDR3 nucleotides read TGTGCCAACGCGGAGGAGCGGGGTGGGTACACTGAAGCTTTCTTT. Protein sequence: CANAEERGGYTEAFF.

The rearrangement links TRBV27 to TRBJ1-6; TRBD1 agrees at 7 bases. The germline V gene encodes CDR1 MNHEY and CDR2 SMNVEV (reference sequence). The CDR3 spans 14 residues. V shed 4 bases and J 7 bases; nucleotides not matched to a gene: 4. The CDR3 loop reads CASSSTGFNSPLHF. The CDR3 DNA follows: TGTGCCAGCAGTTCGACAGGGTTCAATTCACCCCTCCACTTT.

The DNA of the CDR3 is TGTGCCAGTAGTATCCGGACAGGGGGCGAAATATGGAATGAGCAGTTCTTC. This codes for CASSIRTGGEIWNEQFF. V and J are TRBV19 and TRBJ2-1, with TRBD1 identical over 11 bases. Germline values: CDR1 LNHDA, CDR2 SQIVND (reference sequence). The CDR3 runs to 17 residues. V lost 3 bases to trimming and J lost 7 bases; unmatched junction nucleotides: 11.

The V gene is TRBV7-6, the J gene TRBJ1-1; the match to TRBD1 covers 7 bases. The CDR3 is 11 residues long. V lost 5 bases and J lost 11; bases outside the gene matches: 5. Germline lookup yields CDR1 SGHVS and CDR2 FNYEAQ. CDR3 region: CASSIGGDAFF. The CDR3 nucleotides are TGTGCCAGCAGCATAGGGGGCGACGCTTTCTTT.

This chain links TRBV7-6 with TRBJ1-1; weak D call: TRBD1 (5 bases). From germline, CDR1 is SGHVS and CDR2 FNYEAQ. The CDR3 spans 12 residues. The germline V and J ends were trimmed by 2 bases and 8 bases, with 9 bases remaining between them. The CDR3 nucleotides read TGTGCCAGCAGCTTACAGGGTGGGGAAGCTTTCTTT. Its translation is CASSLQGGEAFF.

This rearrangement joins TRBV5-1 to TRBJ1-2; TRBD1 aligns across 9 bases. Germline V lookup: CDR1 SGHRS, CDR2 YFSETQ. V shed 4 bases and J 5 bases; nucleotides not matched to a gene: 9. The CDR3 covers 15 residues. The CDR3 DNA reads TGCGCCAGCAGCCCGGGGACAGGGCAAAGGTATGGCTACACCTTC. Protein sequence: CASSPGTGQRYGYTF.

The rearrangement joins TRBV30 to TRBJ2-5; 12 bases match TRBD2. The V and J ends lost 0 bases and 2 bases, in that order; junction bases with no gene match: 7. Germline V gene sequence: CDR1 GTSNPN, CDR2 SVGIG (reference sequence). The CDR3 length is 17 residues. CDR3 loop: CAWSVRRTSGVQETQYF. In DNA form, the CDR3 reads TGTGCCTGGAGTGTACGACGGACTAGCGGGGTTCAAGAGACCCAGTACTTC.

This rearrangement joins TRBV11-2 to TRBJ2-3; maybe TRBD2 (5 bases). With 6 bases removed from V and 9 bases from J, the gap between germline ends came to 16 bases. CDR3 length: 13 residues. Germline CDR1 and CDR2: SGHAT and FQNNGV. The CDR3 sequence is CASSISEGNTQYF. Here the CDR3 DNA reads TGTGCCAGCAGTATTAGCGAGGGAAACACGCAGTATTTT.

CDR3 nucleotides: TGCGCCAGCAGCCCCTCCGTGGCGGGGGCTAAAGAGACCCAGTACTTC. As protein: CASSPSVAGAKETQYF. This chain uses TRBV5-1 with TRBJ2-5; D is perhaps TRBD2 (7 bases). The CDR3 is made up of 16 amino acids. CDR1 and CDR2 from the germline V gene are SGHRS and YFSETQ. The V and J ends lost 4 bases and 3 bases respectively, with 19 bases between them.

This chain joins TRBV24-1 and TRBJ2-3; D not certain. V lost 3 bases and J lost 5, with 8 bases in between. Germline-derived CDR1 and CDR2 are KGHDR and SFDVKD. This CDR3 comprises 13 residues. CDR3 DNA: TGTGCCACCAGTGATCCCCCGGTAGATACGCAGTATTTT. Translation: CATSDPPVDTQYF.

V and J are TRBV24-1 and TRBJ2-6; TRBD1 might be the D (5 bases). This CDR3 is built from 16 residues. Between the trimmed V and J ends, which lost 4 bases and 0 bases, there was a span of 9 bases. Looked up from germline, CDR1 is KGHDR and CDR2 is SFDVKD. CDR3 residues: CATSERQGSGANVLTF. CDR3 DNA: TGTGCCACCAGTGAGCGGCAGGGCTCTGGGGCCAACGTCCTGACTTTC.

This CDR3 reads CASTMGQGSEKLFF. CDR3 DNA sequence: TGTGCCAGCACAATGGGACAGGGAAGCGAAAAACTGTTTTTT. The chain carries TRBV11-2 and TRBJ1-4, with 9 bases matching TRBD1. This CDR3 comprises 14 residues. The junction had 8 bases not matched to a gene; V was cut back by 7 bases and J by 8 bases. Germline values: CDR1 SGHAT, CDR2 FQNNGV.

Notes on this clone: Other DNA sequences in the same sample also yield this CDR3. The V call is TRBV29-1, the J call TRBJ1-1; D remains unclear. The CDR3 is 13 residues long. Germline CDR1 reads SQVTM; CDR2 reads ANQGSEA. V lost 6 bases and J lost 0, with 11 bases in between. CDR3 sequence reads: CSVESLMNTEAFF. The CDR3, as DNA: TGCAGCGTGGAGTCGCTTATGAACACTGAAGCTTTCTTT.

V gene TRBV12-3 or TRBV12-4 combines with J gene TRBJ2-2, with TRBD1 matching 7 bases. This CDR3 comprises 13 residues. V was pared by 3 bases and J by 6 bases, with 1 base of the junction left unmatched. CDR3 sequence: CASSFGQAGELFF. The CDR3 DNA reads TGTGCCAGCAGTTTTGGACAGGCCGGGGAGCTGTTTTTT.

The rearrangement uses TRBV4-1 and TRBJ2-7, with no clear D. The CDR3 is 15 amino acids. The V and J ends lost 1 base and 1 base respectively, with 11 bases between them. Germline V gives CDR1 MGHRA, CDR2 YSYEKL. The CDR3 coding sequence is TGCGCCAGCAGCCAAGTATTGGGCAGTTCCTACGAGCAGTACTTC. It codes for CASSQVLGSSYEQYF.

This chain uses TRBV2 with TRBJ2-5; 8 positions match TRBD2. V was pared by 3 bases and J by 3 bases, with 0 bases of the junction left unmatched. The CDR3 spans 13 residues. Germline-derived CDR1 and CDR2 are SNHLY and FYNNEI. The CDR3 DNA reads TGTGCCAGCAGTGAGCGGGGGGAAGAGACCCAGTACTTC. Its protein product is CASSERGEETQYF.